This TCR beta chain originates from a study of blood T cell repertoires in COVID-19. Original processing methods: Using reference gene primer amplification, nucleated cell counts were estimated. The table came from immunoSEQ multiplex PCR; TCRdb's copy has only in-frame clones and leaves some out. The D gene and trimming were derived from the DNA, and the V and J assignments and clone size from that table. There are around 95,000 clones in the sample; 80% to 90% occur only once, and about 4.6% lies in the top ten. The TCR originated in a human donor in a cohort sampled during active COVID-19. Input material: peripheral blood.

As DNA, the CDR3 is TGTGCCAGCTCACCACCAGTGTGGGCAGGGGAACACACAGATACGCAGTATTTT. It encodes CASSPPVWAGEHTDTQYF. The gene calls are TRBV18 and TRBJ2-3; D perhaps matches TRBD1 (6 bases). The CDR3 sequence is 18 residues long. The V and J ends lost 0 bases and 2 bases respectively, with 18 bases between them. CDR1 is KGHSH and CDR2 is LQKENI in the germline V gene.